This TCR beta chain was obtained from a study of blood T cell repertoires in COVID-19. Study as a whole: COVID-19 samples from acute and convalescent phases originated in the United States, Italy and Spain. The cDNA or gDNA used as material had been derived from T cells, B-cell-depleted T cells, or PBMCs.

The CDR3 runs 14 residues. V was trimmed by 5 bases and J by 2 bases, leaving 10 bases between them. CDR1 LNHDA and CDR2 SQIVND come from the germline V gene (reference sequence). Profiled with immunoSEQ multiplex PCR; TCRdb holds only in-frame clones, not every one. The sample has over 200,000 clones, 70% to 90% seen once. Material: peripheral blood. V is TRBV19 and J is TRBJ1-3; no firm D call. The clonotype was recovered from a man older than 75 with acute or convalescent COVID-19. CDR3: CASSEGYPGNTIYF. CDR3 coding DNA: TGTGCCAGTAGTGAGGGTTACCCTGGAAACACCATATATTTT.